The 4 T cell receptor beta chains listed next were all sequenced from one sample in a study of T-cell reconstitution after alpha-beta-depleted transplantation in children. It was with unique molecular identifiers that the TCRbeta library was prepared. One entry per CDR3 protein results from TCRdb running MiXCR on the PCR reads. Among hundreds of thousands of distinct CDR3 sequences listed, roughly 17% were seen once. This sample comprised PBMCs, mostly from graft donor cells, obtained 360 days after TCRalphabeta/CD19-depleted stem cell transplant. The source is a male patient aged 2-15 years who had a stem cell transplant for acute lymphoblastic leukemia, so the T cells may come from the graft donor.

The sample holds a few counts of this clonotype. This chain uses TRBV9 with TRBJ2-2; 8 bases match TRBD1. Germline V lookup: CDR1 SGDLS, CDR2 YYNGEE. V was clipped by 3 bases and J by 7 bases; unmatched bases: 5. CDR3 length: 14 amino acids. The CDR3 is CASSAQQGGGELFF. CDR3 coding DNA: TGTGCCAGCAGCGCCCAACAGGGGGGCGGGGAGCTGTTTTTT.

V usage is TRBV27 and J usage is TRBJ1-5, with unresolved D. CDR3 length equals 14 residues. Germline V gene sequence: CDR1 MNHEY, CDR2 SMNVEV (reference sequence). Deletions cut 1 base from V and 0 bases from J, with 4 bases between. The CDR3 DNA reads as TGTGCCAGCAGTTTATGGTATAGCAATCAGCCCCAGCATTTT. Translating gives CASSLWYSNQPQHF.

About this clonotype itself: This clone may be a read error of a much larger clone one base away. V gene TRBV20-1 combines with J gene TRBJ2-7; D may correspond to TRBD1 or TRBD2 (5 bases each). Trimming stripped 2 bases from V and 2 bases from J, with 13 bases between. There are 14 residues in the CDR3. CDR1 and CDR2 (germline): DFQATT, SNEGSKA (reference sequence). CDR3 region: CSARTGTPPYEQYF. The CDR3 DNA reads TGCAGTGCTAGAACCGGGACGCCCCCCTACGAGCAGTACTTC.

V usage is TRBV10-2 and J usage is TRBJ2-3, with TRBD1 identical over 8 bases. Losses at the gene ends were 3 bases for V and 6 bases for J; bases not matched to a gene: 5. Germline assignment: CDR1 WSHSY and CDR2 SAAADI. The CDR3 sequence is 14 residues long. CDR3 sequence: CASSEWTGPDTQYF. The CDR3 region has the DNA TGCGCCAGCAGTGAATGGACAGGGCCCGATACGCAGTATTTT.